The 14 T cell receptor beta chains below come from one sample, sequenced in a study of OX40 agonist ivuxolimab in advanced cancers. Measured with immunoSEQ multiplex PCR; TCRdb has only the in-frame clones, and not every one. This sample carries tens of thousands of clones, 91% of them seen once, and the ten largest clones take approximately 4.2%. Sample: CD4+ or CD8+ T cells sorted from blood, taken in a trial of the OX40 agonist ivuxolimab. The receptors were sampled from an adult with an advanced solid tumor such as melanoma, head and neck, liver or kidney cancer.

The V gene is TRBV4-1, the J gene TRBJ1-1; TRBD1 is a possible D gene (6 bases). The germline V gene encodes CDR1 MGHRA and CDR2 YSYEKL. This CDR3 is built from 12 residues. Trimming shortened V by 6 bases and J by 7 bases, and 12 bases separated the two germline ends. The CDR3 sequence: CASSYGQREAFF. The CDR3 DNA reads TGCGCCAGCAGTTACGGACAGCGTGAAGCTTTCTTT.

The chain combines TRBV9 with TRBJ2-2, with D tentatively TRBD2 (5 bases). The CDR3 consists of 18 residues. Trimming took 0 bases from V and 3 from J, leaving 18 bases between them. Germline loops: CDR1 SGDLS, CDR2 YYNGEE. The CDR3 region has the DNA TGTGCCAGCAGCGTAGTCCCAGCGAGCGGCGGAGACACCGGGGAGCTGTTTTTT. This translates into CASSVVPASGGDTGELFF. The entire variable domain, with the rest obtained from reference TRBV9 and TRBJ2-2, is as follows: DSGVTQTPKHLITATGQRVTLRCSPRSGDLSVYWYQQSLDQGLQFLIQYYNGEERAKGNILERFSAQQFPDLHSELNLSSLELGDSALYFCASSVVPASGGDTGELFFGEGSRLTVL.

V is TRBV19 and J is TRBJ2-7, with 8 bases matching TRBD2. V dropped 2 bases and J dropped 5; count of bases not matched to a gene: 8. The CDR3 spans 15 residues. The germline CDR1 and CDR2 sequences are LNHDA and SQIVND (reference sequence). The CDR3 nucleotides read TGTGCCAGTAGTATAAGCGGGGGTGGTTTCCACGAGCAGTACTTC. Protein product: CASSISGGGFHEQYF.

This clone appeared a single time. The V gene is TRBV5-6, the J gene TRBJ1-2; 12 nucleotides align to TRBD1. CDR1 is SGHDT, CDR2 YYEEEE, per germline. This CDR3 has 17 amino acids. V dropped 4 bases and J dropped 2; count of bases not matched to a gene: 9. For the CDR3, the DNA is TGTGCCAGCAGCCCTATTCCGGGACAGGGGGCGAACTATGGCTACACCTTC. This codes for CASSPIPGQGANYGYTF.

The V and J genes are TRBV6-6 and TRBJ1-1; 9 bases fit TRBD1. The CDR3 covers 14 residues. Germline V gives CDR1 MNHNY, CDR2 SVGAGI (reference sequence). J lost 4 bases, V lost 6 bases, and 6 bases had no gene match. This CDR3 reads CASSPTGGLTEAFF. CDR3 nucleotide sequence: TGTGCCAGCAGCCCTACAGGGGGCCTCACTGAAGCTTTCTTT.

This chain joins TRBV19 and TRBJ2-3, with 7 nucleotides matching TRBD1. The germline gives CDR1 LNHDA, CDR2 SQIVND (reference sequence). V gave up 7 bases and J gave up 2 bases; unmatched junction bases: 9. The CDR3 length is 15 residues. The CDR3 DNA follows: TGTGCCAGTACCCCCGGGACAGCCCACACAGATACGCAGTATTTT. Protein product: CASTPGTAHTDTQYF.

The CDR3 here is CASRDRDRNEQFF. Written as DNA, the CDR3 is TGTGCCAGCAGGGACCGGGACAGAAATGAGCAGTTCTTC. The rearrangement joins TRBV6-1 to TRBJ2-1; 7 nucleotides line up with TRBD1. With V trimmed by 6 bases and J by 7 bases, 6 bases remained unmatched. The CDR3 is made up of 13 amino acids. CDR1 and CDR2 (germline): MNHNS, SASEGT.

This CDR3 is CASMVNNEQFF. As DNA, the CDR3 is TGTGCCAGCATGGTGAACAATGAGCAGTTCTTC. This sequence joins TRBV6-5 and TRBJ2-1, with D unclear. The CDR3 contains 11 residues. V lost 7 bases and J 5 bases, leaving 6 bases between the germline ends. Germline loops: CDR1 MNHEY, CDR2 SVGAGI.

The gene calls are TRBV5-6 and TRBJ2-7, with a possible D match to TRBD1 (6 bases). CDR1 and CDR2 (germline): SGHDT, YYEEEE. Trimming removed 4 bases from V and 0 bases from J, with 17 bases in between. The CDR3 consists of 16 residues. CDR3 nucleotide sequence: TGTGCCAGCAGCCCGACATCAGACAGGAACTCCTACGAGCAGTACTTC. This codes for CASSPTSDRNSYEQYF.

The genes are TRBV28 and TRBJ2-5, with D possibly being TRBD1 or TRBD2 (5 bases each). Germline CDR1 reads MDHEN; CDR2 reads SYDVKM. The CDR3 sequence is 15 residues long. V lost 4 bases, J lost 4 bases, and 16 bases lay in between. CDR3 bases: TGTGCCAGCAGTTCTCACTCTCGGGGCTTAGAGACCCAGTACTTC. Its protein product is CASSSHSRGLETQYF.

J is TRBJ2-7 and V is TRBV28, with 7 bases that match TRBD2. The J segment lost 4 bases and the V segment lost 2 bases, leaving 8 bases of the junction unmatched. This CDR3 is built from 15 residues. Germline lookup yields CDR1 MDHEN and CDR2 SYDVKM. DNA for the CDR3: TGTGCCAGCAGTTTAGAGCTAGCGGTAATTTACGAGCAGTACTTC. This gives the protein CASSLELAVIYEQYF. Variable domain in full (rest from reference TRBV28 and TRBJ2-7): DVKVTQSSRYLVKRTGEKVFLECVQDMDHENMFWYRQDPGLGLRLIYFSYDVKMKEKGDIPEGYSVSREKKERFSLILESASTNQTSMYLCASSLELAVIYEQYFGPGTRLTVT.

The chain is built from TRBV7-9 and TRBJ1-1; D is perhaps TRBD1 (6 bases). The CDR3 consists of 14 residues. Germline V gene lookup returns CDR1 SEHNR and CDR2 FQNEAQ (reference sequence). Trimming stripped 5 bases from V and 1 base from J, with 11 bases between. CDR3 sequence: CASSQTGQNTEAFF. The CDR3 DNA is TGTGCCAGCAGCCAGACAGGACAGAACACTGAAGCTTTCTTT.

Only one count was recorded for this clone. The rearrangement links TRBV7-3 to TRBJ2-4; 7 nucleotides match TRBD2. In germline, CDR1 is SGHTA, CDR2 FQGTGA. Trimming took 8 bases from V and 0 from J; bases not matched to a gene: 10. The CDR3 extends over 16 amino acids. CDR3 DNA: TGTGCCAGCGGCGGGGGACTGGAATTAGCCAAAAACATTCAGTACTTC. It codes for CASGGGLELAKNIQYF.

The CDR3, as DNA: TGTGCCAGCAGTTTGCGTGGGTTTCGCTCCTACAATGAGCAGTTCTTC. Amino acids: CASSLRGFRSYNEQFF. The rearrangement links TRBV28 to TRBJ2-1, with no clear D. The CDR3 is 16 amino acids. V lost 3 bases to trimming and J lost 0 bases, with 12 bases between them. Germline V gene sequence: CDR1 MDHEN, CDR2 SYDVKM. The variable domain in full, completed from reference TRBV28 and TRBJ2-1, reads DVKVTQSSRYLVKRTGEKVFLECVQDMDHENMFWYRQDPGLGLRLIYFSYDVKMKEKGDIPEGYSVSREKKERFSLILESASTNQTSMYLCASSLRGFRSYNEQFFGPGTRLTVL.